The source of this T cell receptor beta chain is a study of T cells after yellow fever vaccination. This CDR3 is built from 16 residues. With 0 bases removed from V and 3 bases from J, the gap between germline ends came to 14 bases. Germline V lookup: CDR1 LGHDT, CDR2 YNNKEL (reference sequence). This clonotype qualifies as medium-sized (0.01 to 0.1%). TCRdb passed the 5' RACE reads through MiXCR, listing each CDR3 protein once. The sample gives around 610,000 distinct CDR3 sequences, approximately 13% of which show up once; more than 12% is in the top ten. This sample comprised PBMCs, obtained on the day of the yellow fever booster vaccination. The J gene is TRBJ1-2, the V gene TRBV3-1; D uncertain. This TCR came from a man aged 30-40 years who received the YFV17D yellow fever vaccine. CDR3 coding DNA: TGTGCCAGCAGCCAAGAACTAAGGGAGATGGACTATGGCTACACCTTC. Residues: CASSQELREMDYGYTF.